This T cell receptor beta chain was sequenced in a study of blood T cell repertoires in COVID-19. This CDR3 is 13 amino acids long. The V gene lost 4 bases and the J gene lost 7 bases, with 14 bases spanning the gap. Germline V gene lookup returns CDR1 SGHRS and CDR2 YFSETQ. Assay: immunoSEQ multiplex PCR; the TCRdb copy retains only in-frame clones and omits some. The sample has around 400,000 clones; roughly 90% are singletons. The receptor was derived from a man aged 35 to 55 with acute or convalescent COVID-19. This rearrangement joins TRBV5-1 to TRBJ2-5; D is possibly TRBD2 (5 bases). Sequenced material: peripheral blood. CDR3: CASSEGARGTQYF. Written as DNA, the CDR3 is TGCGCCAGCAGCGAGGGTGCCCGGGGGACCCAGTACTTC.